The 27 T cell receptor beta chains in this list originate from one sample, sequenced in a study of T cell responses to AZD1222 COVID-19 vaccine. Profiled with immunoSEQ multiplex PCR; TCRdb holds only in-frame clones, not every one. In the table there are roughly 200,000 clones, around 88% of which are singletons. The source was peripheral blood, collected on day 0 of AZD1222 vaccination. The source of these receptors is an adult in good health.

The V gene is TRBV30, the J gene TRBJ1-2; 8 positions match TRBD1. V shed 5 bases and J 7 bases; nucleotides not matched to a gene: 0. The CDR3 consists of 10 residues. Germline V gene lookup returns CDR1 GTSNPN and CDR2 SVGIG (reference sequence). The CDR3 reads CAWGQGGYTF. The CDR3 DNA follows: TGTGCCTGGGGACAGGGTGGCTACACCTTC.

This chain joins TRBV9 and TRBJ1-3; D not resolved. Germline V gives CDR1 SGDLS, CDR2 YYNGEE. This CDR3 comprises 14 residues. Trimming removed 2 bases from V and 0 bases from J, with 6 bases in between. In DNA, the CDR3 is TGTGCCAGCAGCGTCCAGAACTCTGGAAACACCATATATTTT. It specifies CASSVQNSGNTIYF.

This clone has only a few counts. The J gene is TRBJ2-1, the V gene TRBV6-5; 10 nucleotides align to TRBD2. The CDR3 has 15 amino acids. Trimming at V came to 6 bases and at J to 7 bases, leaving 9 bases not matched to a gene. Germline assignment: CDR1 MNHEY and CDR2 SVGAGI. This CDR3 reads CASRPPGLALNEQFF. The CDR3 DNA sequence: TGTGCCAGCAGGCCTCCGGGACTAGCGTTGAATGAGCAGTTCTTC.

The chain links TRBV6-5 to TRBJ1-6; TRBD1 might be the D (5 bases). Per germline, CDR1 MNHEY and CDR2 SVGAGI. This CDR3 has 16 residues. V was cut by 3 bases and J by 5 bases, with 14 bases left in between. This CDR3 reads CASSYGTPNHNSPLHF. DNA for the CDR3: TGTGCCAGCAGTTATGGGACTCCCAACCATAATTCACCCCTCCACTTT.

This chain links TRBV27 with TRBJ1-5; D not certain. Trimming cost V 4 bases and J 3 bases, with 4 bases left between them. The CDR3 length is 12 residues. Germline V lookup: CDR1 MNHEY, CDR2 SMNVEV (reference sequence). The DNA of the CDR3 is TGTGCCAGCAGTTCAATCAATCAGCCCCAGCATTTT. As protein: CASSSINQPQHF.

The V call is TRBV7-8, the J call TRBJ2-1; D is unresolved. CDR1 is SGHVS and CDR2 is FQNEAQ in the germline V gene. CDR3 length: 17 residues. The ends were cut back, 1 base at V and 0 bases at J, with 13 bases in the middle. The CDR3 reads CASSLVSFPYSYNEQFF. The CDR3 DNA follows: TGTGCCAGCAGCTTAGTTTCTTTCCCCTACTCCTACAATGAGCAGTTCTTC.

CDR3 protein: CASSYTPPGHSYEQYF. CDR3 coding DNA: TGTGCCAGCAGTTACACCCCTCCCGGACACTCCTACGAGCAGTACTTC. The rearrangement joins TRBV6-5 to TRBJ2-7; D possibly corresponds to TRBD1 (5 bases). The CDR3 length is 16 residues. Germline CDR1 MNHEY, CDR2 SVGAGI. V lost 2 bases and J lost 0, with 14 bases in between.

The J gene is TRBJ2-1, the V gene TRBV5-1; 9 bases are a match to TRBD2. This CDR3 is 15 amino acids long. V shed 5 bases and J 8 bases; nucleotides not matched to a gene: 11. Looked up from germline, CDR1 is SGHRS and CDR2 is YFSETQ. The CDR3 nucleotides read TGCGCCAGCAGTTACACCGGGACTAGCTTCTATGAGCAGTTCTTC. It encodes CASSYTGTSFYEQFF.

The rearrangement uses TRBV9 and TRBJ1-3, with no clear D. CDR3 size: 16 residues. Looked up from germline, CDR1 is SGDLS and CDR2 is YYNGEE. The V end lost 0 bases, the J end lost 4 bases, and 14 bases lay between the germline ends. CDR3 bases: TGTGCCAGCAGCGTAGCTTCGAGGGCGCCGGGAAACACCATATATTTT. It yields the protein CASSVASRAPGNTIYF.

The chain's CDR3 is CASSFGTVYGYTF. In nucleotides, the CDR3 is TGTGCCAGCAGCTTTGGGACAGTCTATGGCTACACCTTC. The chain couples TRBV7-2 to TRBJ1-2, with 7 bases that match TRBD1. The CDR3 has 13 amino acids. CDR1 is SGHTA and CDR2 is FQGNSA in the germline V gene. After removal of 3 bases from V and 4 bases from J, the junction contained 2 bases not matched to a gene. Together with reference TRBV7-2 and TRBJ1-2, the CDR3 gives the full variable domain: GAGVSQSPSNKVTEKGKDVELRCDPISGHTALYWYRQSLGQGLEFLIYFQGNSAPDKSGLPSDRFSAERTGGSVSTLTIQRTQQEDSAVYLCASSFGTVYGYTFGSGTRLTVV.

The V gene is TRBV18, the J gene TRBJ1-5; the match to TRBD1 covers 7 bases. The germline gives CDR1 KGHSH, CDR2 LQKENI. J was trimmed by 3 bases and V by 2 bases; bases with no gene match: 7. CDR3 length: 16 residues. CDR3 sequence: CASSPEAGGNNQPQHF. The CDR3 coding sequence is TGTGCCAGCTCACCAGAGGCAGGGGGGAACAATCAGCCCCAGCATTTT. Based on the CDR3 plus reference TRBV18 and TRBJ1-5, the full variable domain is NAGVMQNPRHLVRRRGQEARLRCSPMKGHSHVYWYRQLPEEGLKFMVYLQKENIIDESGMPKERFSAEFPKEGPSILRIQQVVRGDSAAYFCASSPEAGGNNQPQHFGDGTRLSIL.

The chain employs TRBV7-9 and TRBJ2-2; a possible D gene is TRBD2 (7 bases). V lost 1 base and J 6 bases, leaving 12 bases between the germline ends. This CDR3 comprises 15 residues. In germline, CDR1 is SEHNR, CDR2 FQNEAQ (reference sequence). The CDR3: CASSLVGGLSGELFF. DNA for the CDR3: TGTGCCAGCAGCTTAGTCGGGGGGCTTTCCGGGGAGCTGTTTTTT. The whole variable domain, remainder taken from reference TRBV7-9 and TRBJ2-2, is DTGVSQNPRHKITKRGQNVTFRCDPISEHNRLYWYRQTLGQGPEFLTYFQNEAQLEKSRLLSDRFSAERPKGSFSTLEIQRTEQGDSAMYLCASSLVGGLSGELFFGEGSRLTVL.

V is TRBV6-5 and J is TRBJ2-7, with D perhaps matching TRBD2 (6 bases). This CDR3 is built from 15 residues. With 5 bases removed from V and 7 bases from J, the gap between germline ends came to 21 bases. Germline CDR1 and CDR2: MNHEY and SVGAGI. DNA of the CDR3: TGTGCCAGCAGTAGAATAGGGGAGGAAGGTAGGGAGCAGTACTTC. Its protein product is CASSRIGEEGREQYF.

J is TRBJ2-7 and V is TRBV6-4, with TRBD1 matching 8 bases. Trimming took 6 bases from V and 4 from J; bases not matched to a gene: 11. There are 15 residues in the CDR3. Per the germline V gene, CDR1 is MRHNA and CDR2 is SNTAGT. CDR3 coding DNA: TGTGCCAGCAGCCCCGGGACAGGCCCTCCATACGAGCAGTACTTC. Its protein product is CASSPGTGPPYEQYF.

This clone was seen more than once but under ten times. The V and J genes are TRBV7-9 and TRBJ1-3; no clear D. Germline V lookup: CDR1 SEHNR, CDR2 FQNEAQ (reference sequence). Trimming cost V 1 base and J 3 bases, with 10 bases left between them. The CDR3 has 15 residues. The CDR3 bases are TGTGCCAGCAGCTTAGGGGGTTTGGATGGAAACACCATATATTTT. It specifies CASSLGGLDGNTIYF.

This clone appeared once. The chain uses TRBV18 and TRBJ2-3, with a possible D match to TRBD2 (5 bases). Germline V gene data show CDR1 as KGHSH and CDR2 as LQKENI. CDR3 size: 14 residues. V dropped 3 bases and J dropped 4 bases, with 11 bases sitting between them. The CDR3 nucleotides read TGTGCCAGCTCACCCAGCGGCCTAGCAGATACGCAGTATTTT. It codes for CASSPSGLADTQYF.

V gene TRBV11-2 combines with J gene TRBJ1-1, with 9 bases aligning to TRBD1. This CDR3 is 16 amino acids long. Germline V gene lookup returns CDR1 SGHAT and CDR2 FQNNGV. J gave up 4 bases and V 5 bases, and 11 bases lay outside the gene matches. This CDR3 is CASSRAGGQGPTEAFF. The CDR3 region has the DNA TGTGCCAGCAGCCGGGCCGGGGGACAGGGTCCCACTGAAGCTTTCTTT.

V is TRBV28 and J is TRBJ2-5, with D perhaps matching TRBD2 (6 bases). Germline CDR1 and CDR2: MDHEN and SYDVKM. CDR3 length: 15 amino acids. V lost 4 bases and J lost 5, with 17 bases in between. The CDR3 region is CASSSGLRTRETQYF. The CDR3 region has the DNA TGTGCCAGCAGTTCGGGACTCAGGACCAGGGAGACCCAGTACTTC. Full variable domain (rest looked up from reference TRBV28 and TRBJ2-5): DVKVTQSSRYLVKRTGEKVFLECVQDMDHENMFWYRQDPGLGLRLIYFSYDVKMKEKGDIPEGYSVSREKKERFSLILESASTNQTSMYLCASSSGLRTRETQYFGPGTRLLVL.

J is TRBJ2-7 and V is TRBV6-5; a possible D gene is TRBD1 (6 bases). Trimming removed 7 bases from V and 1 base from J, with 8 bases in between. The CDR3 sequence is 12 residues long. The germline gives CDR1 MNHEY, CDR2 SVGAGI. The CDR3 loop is CASIGQSYEQYF. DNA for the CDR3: TGTGCCAGCATCGGACAGTCCTACGAGCAGTACTTC.

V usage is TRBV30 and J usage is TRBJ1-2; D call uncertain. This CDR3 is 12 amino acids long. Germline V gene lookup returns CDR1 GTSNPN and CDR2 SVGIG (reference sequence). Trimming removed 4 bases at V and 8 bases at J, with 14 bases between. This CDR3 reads CAWTPMAGGYTF. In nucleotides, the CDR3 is TGTGCCTGGACCCCCATGGCCGGCGGCTACACCTTC.

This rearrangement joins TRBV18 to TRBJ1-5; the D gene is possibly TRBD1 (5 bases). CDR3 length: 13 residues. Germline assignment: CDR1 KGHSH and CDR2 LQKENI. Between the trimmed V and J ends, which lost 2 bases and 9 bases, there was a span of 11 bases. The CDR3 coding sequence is TGTGCCAGCTCACCAGGGGCAGACTTGCCCCAGCATTTT. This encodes CASSPGADLPQHF.

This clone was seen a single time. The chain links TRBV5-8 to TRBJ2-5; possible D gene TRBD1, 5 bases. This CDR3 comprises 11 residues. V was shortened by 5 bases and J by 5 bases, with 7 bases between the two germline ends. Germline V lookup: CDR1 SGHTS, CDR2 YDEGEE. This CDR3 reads CASRSGETQYF. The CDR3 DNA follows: TGTGCCAGCAGATCAGGGGAGACCCAGTACTTC. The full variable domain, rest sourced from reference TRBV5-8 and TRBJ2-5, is EAGVTQSPTHLIKTRGQQATLRCSPISGHTSVYWYQQALGLGLQFLLWYDEGEERNRGNFPPRFSGRQFPNYSSELNVNALELEDSALYLCASRSGETQYFGPGTRLLVL.

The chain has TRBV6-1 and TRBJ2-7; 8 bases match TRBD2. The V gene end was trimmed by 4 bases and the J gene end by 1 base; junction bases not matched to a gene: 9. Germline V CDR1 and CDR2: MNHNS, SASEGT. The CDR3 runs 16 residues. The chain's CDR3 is CASSASAGGFSYEQYF. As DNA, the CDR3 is TGTGCCAGCAGTGCATCCGCGGGGGGTTTTTCCTACGAGCAGTACTTC.

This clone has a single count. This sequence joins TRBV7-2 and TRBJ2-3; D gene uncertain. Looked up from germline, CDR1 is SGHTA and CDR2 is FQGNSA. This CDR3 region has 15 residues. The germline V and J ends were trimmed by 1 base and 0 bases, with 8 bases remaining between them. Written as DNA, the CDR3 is TGTGCCAGCAGCTTAGATCGATTGAGCACAGATACGCAGTATTTT. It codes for CASSLDRLSTDTQYF.

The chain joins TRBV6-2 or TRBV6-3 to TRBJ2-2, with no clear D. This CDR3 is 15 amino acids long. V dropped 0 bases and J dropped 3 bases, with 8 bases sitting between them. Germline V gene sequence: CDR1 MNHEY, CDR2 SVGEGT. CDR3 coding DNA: TGTGCCAGCAGTTACTCATGGGCCTACACCGGGGAGCTGTTTTTT. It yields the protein CASSYSWAYTGELFF.

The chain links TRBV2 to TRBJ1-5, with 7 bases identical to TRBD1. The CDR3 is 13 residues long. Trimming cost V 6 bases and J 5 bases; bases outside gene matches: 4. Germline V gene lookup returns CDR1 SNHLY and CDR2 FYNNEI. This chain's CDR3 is CASRGRGHQPQHF. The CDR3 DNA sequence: TGTGCCAGCAGGGGGAGGGGGCATCAGCCCCAGCATTTT.

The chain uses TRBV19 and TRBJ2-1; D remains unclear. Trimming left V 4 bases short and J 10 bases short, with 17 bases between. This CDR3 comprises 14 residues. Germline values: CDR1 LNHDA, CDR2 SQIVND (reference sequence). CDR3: CASSTPRSVGEQFF. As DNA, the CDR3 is TGTGCCAGTAGTACTCCCCGATCAGTCGGCGAGCAGTTCTTC.